These 7 T cell receptor beta chains share one sample of origin, sequenced in a study of radiotherapy plus CTLA-4 blockade in lung cancer. Libraries were prepared by immunoSEQ multiplex PCR; TCRdb keeps only in-frame clonotypes and omits some of them. The data contain about 110,000 clones, about 83% of them singletons. Specimen: peripheral blood, collected from a patient treated with radiotherapy plus ipilimumab. The receptors originated from a human donor with non-small cell lung cancer that progressed on radiotherapy plus ipilimumab. Some clones in this sample may be carry-over from other donors' samples.

The CDR3 spells CASSRKAIGQGSNEQFF. CDR3 in DNA: TGTGCCAGCAGTAGAAAAGCGATCGGACAGGGTAGCAATGAGCAGTTCTTC. The J gene is TRBJ2-1, the V gene TRBV9; 8 bases map to TRBD1. The V gene end was trimmed by 5 bases and the J gene end by 6 bases; junction bases not matched to a gene: 16. Germline CDR1 reads SGDLS; CDR2 reads YYNGEE. This CDR3 has 17 residues. Full variable domain (missing parts from reference TRBV9 and TRBJ2-1): DSGVTQTPKHLITATGQRVTLRCSPRSGDLSVYWYQQSLDQGLQFLIQYYNGEERAKGNILERFSAQQFPDLHSELNLSSLELGDSALYFCASSRKAIGQGSNEQFFGPGTRLTVL.

The CDR3 loop reads CASSQVLSGEKLFF. The CDR3 coding sequence is TGTGCCAGCAGCCAGGTTCTGTCCGGAGAAAAACTGTTTTTT. The gene calls are TRBV4-2 and TRBJ1-4; no firm D call. The CDR3 sequence is 14 residues long. V gave up 3 bases and J gave up 8 bases, with 13 bases separating them. Germline V gene sequence: CDR1 LGHNA, CDR2 YNFKEQ.

This chain joins TRBV2 and TRBJ1-2, with D possibly being TRBD1 (5 bases). The V gene lost 5 bases and the J gene lost 7 bases, with 14 bases spanning the gap. CDR3 size: 13 residues. Germline V gene sequence: CDR1 SNHLY, CDR2 FYNNEI. CDR3 bases: TGTGCCAGCAGTTCGCAGGGAATGGGTGGCTACACCTTC. Its protein is CASSSQGMGGYTF.

In the case of this clone: This sample also contains other DNA sequences that code for the same CDR3. The rearrangement uses TRBV5-1 and TRBJ2-3; no reliable D call. The CDR3 sequence is 12 residues long. Trimming cost V 4 bases and J 4 bases, with 7 bases left between them. The germline CDR1 and CDR2 sequences are SGHRS and YFSETQ. This CDR3 is CASSNKADTQYF. The CDR3 nucleotides read TGCGCCAGCAGCAATAAAGCAGATACGCAGTATTTT.

This chain uses TRBV9 with TRBJ1-2, with D perhaps TRBD1 (6 bases). Germline V lookup: CDR1 SGDLS, CDR2 YYNGEE. V was shortened by 5 bases and J by 7 bases, with 15 bases between the two germline ends. The CDR3 totals 13 residues. CDR3 amino acids: CASSSTGLSGYTF. The CDR3 bases are TGTGCCAGCAGTTCTACAGGGTTAAGTGGCTACACCTTC.

The chain employs TRBV6-5 and TRBJ2-1; perhaps TRBD1 as D (6 bases). Germline CDR1 MNHEY, CDR2 SVGAGI. The CDR3 sequence is 15 residues long. The germline V and J ends were trimmed by 6 bases and 0 bases, with 12 bases remaining between them. This CDR3 reads CASSERGFSYNEQFF. For the CDR3, the DNA is TGTGCCAGCAGCGAGAGGGGGTTCTCCTACAATGAGCAGTTCTTC.

This clone has a single count. The chain is built from TRBV22-1 and TRBJ1-1; the table's TRBD1 call for D was not verified on the DNA. TRBV22-1 is an annotated pseudogene. The length of the CDR3 is 15 residues. CDR3 bases: TGTCCTGGGAGCGCACCGACAGGGTTATTGACTGAAGCTTTCTTT. Its protein product is CPGSAPTGLLTEAFF.